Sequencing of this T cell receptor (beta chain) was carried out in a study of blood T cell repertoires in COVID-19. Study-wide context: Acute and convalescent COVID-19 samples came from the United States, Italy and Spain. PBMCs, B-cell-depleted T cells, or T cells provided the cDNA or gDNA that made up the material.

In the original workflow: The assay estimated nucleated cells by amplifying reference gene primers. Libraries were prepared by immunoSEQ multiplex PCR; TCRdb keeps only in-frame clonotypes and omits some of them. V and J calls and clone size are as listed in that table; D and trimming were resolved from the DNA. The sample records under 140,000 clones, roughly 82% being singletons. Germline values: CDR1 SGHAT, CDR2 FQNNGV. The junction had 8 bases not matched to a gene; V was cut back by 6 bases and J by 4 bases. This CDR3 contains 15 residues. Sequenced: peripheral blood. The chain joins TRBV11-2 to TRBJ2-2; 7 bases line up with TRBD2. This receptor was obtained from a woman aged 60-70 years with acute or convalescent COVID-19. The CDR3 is CASSSGRVITGELFF. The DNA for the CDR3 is TGTGCCAGCAGTTCAGGGAGGGTTATCACCGGGGAGCTGTTTTTT.